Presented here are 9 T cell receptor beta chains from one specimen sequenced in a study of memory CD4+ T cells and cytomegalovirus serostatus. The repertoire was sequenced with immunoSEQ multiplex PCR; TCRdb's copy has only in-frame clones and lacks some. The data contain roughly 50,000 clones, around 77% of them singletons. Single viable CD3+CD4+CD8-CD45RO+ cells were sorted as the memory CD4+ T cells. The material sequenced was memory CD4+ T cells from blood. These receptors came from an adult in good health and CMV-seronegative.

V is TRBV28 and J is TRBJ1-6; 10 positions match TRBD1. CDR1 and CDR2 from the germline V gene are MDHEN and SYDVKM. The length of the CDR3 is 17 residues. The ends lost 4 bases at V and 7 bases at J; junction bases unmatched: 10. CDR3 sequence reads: CASSSPGQGLFNSPLHF. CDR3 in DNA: TGTGCCAGCAGTTCACCGGGACAGGGGTTGTTCAATTCACCCCTCCACTTT.

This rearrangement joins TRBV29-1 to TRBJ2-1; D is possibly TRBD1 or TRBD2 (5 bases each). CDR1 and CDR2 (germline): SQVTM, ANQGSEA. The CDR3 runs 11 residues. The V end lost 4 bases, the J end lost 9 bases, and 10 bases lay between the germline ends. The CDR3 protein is CSVVEGSEQFF. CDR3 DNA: TGCAGCGTTGTAGAGGGGTCTGAGCAGTTCTTC.

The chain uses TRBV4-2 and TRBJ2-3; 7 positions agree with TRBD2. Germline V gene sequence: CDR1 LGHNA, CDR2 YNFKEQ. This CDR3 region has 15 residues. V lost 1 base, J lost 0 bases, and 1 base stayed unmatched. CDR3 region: CASSQASGSTDTQYF. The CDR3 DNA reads TGTGCCAGCAGCCAAGCTAGCGGTAGCACAGATACGCAGTATTTT.

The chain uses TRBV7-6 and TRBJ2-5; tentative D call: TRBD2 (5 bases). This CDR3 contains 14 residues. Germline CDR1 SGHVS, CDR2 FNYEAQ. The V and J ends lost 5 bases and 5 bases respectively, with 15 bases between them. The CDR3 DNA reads TGTGCCAGCAGCCCGGGGTTAAAGGAGGAGACCCAGTACTTC. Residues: CASSPGLKEETQYF. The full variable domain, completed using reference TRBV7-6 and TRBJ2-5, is GAGVSQSPRYKVTKRGQDVALRCDPISGHVSLYWYRQALGQGPEFLTYFNYEAQQDKSGLPNDRFSAERPEGSISTLTIQRTEQRDSAMYRCASSPGLKEETQYFGPGTRLLVL.

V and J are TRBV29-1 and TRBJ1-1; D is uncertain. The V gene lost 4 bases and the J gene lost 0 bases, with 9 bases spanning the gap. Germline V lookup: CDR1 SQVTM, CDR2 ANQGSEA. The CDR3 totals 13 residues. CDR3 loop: CSVGSRLNTEAFF. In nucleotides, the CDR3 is TGCAGCGTTGGGAGCAGGTTGAACACTGAAGCTTTCTTT.

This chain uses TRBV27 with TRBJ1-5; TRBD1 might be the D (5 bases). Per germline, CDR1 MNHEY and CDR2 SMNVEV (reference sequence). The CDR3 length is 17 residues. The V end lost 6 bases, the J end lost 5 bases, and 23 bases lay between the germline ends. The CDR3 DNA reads TGTGCCAGCAGCCCTACGACCGGGGCCGTGACCTATCAGCCCCAGCATTTT. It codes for CASSPTTGAVTYQPQHF.

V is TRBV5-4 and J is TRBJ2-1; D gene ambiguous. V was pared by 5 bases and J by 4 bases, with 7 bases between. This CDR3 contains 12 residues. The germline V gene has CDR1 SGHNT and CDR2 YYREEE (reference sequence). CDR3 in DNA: TGTGCCAGCAGTAAGGAATACAATGAGCAGTTCTTC. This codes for CASSKEYNEQFF.

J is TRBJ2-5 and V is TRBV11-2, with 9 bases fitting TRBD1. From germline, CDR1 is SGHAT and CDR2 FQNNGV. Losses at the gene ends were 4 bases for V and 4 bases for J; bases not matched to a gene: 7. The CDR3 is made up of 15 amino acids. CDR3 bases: TGTGCCAGCAGCTCGGGACAGGGATTGACAGAGACCCAGTACTTC. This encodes CASSSGQGLTETQYF.

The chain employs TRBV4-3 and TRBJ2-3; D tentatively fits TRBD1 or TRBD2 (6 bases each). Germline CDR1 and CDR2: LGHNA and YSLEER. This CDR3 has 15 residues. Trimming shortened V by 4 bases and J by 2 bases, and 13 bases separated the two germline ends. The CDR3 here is CASSRGAGNTDTQYF. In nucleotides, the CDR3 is TGCGCCAGCAGCCGGGGGGCGGGGAACACAGATACGCAGTATTTT.